This TCR beta chain was sequenced in a study of identical twins (dated by TCRdb to about 2016). At the level of the whole study: To test whether fetal clonotypes persist, this study deep-sequenced TCR alpha and beta repertoires from monozygotic twins, from unrelated adults of various ages, and from cord blood. To rule out contamination, the twin experiments were replicated at different times with different library preparation protocols. Broader findings and caveats from the paper: Excess twin sharing in beta out-of-frame sequences was weaker because fewer shared sequences lowered the signal-to-noise ratio. Out-of-frame TCR alpha sequences shared between twins showed an excess of low generation-probability sequences compared with coincidental sharing between unrelated individuals. In monozygotic twins, recombination models systematically underestimated out-of-frame TCR alpha sharing, but the models matched the sharing seen between unrelated individuals. Invariant T cells such as MAIT and iNKT could partly confound zero-insertion analyses, although diverse VJ usage argued against such confounding for most clonotypes. Conclusions relied on cross-sectional statistical analysis, since the same donors could not be followed over many years. Abundant cord blood beta clonotypes had fewer insertions, young adult naive repertoires showed a similar but weaker trend, and memory repertoires showed no such trend.

The germline V gene yields SGHRS for CDR1 and YFSETQ for CDR2. At the junction V is shortened by 1 base and J by 4 bases, with 11 bases in between. The CDR3 sequence holds 14 residues, the cysteine and phenylalanine included. The kept DNA is CDR3 alone, 42 bases in frame from the first base. Every donor in the study was a healthy Caucasian. The twin cohort consisted of three pairs of female monozygotic twins, all aged about 18 to 29 years. Peripheral blood mononuclear cells were the source from which RNA for the TCR libraries was isolated. Library preparation employed 5' RACE. Reads for this sample came from an Illumina HiSeq 2000. Template switching introduced a universal primer binding site; the final cDNA contained a unique molecular identifier, enabling accurate counting of TCR cDNA molecules. First-strand cDNA for TCR alpha and beta chains was synthesized from specific primers in the conserved constant-segment region. To control for contamination, each cDNA library was double barcoded with a SMART-Mk sample barcode plus Illumina barcodes. TruSeq adapter sequences along with Illumina sample barcodes were introduced in two successive PCR steps. Sequencing of the TCR alpha and beta cDNA libraries was done on the Illumina HiSeq platform using custom primers. From the authors' description of their analysis: MiGEC was used to process raw reads and extract unique molecular identifiers, and MiXCR was used to find CDR3 positions. For each individual, recombination models were inferred using an EM algorithm with the repgenHMM and IGoR tools. The analysis of shared clonotypes was done with the tcR package in R, with sharing normalized by the product of cloneset sizes. To study raw recombination without the effects of thymic and clonal selection, out-of-frame nonproductive sequences were analyzed. The public reads were reanalyzed by TCRdb: fastp trimming at Q25, MiXCR alignment, in-frame beta chains only. One record per CDR3 amino acid sequence lists the most common genes and DNA. TCRdb's processing, not the authors' own work, is the source of the V and J calls. The sample yields hundreds of thousands of distinct CDR3 sequences; roughly 12% were counted once. The top ten constitute about 1.5% of the sample.

This clonotype was observed a handful of times. The target of this receptor is not known. Qualities for individual bases were not recorded, and no much larger clone is one base off. The same data also went into a second study, on yellow fever vaccine responses in identical twins. As that second paper reports: According to the authors, in identical twins the way T cells responded to vaccination appeared partly convergent and partly personalized. In identical twins, the study followed T cell clones that responded to the vaccine with precision.

The chain was built from TRBV5-1 and TRBJ1-1, with no confident D gene call. This TCR was recovered from a woman aged 18-30 years in good health. Material for sequencing was PBMCs. The sequence in DNA is TGCGCCAGCAGCTTGTCCCTCCCGGGCACTGAAGCTTTCTTT. It translates to CASSLSLPGTEAFF.